A single sample gave rise to the 2 T cell receptor beta chains below, sequenced in a study of OX40 agonist ivuxolimab in advanced cancers. Produced via immunoSEQ multiplex PCR; TCRdb's table is partial and in-frame only. The repertoire has fewer than 85,000 clones, about nine tenths of them found once; the top ten carry about 10%. Source: CD4+ or CD8+ T cells sorted from blood, taken in a trial of the OX40 agonist ivuxolimab. The receptors stem from an adult with an advanced solid tumor such as melanoma, head and neck, liver or kidney cancer.

The CDR3 DNA reads as TGTGCCATCAGTGTGGACAGGGCGAGCTCCTATAATTCACCCCTCCACTTT. This codes for CAISVDRASSYNSPLHF. V usage is TRBV10-3 and J usage is TRBJ1-6; TRBD1 matches 8 bases. Looked up from germline, CDR1 is ENHRY and CDR2 is SYGVKD. CDR3 length: 17 amino acids. V shed 4 bases and J 0 bases; nucleotides not matched to a gene: 5.

The genes are TRBV11-2 and TRBJ2-7, with D unresolved. Trimming took off 8 bases at V and 2 bases at J, with 10 bases between the two ends. Germline loops: CDR1 SGHAT, CDR2 FQNNGV. The CDR3 is made up of 12 amino acids. CDR3 loop: CASGSRTYEQYF. CDR3 DNA: TGTGCCAGCGGATCACGGACCTACGAGCAGTACTTC.